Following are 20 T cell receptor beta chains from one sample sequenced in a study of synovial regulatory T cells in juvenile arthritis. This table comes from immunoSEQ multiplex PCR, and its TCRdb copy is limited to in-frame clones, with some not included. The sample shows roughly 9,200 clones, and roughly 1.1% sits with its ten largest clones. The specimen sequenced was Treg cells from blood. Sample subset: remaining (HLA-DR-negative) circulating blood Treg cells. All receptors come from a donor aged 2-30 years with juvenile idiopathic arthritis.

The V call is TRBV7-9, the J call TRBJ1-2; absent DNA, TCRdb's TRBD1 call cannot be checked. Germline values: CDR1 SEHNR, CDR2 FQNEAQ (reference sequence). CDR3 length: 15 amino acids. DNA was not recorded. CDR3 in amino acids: CASSPAGGTSYGYTF.

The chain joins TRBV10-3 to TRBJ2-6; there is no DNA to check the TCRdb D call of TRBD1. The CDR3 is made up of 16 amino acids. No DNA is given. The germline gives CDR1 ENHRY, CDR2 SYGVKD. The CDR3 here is CAIASQGFSGANVLTF.

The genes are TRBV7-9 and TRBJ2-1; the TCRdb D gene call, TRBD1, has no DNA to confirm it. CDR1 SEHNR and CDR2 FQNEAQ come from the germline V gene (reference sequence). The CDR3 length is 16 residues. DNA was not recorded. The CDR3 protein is CASSSWGQGRHNEQFF.

CDR3 sequence reads: CASSTVSGLGTGELFF. The V call is TRBV5-4, the J call TRBJ2-2; TCRdb indicates TRBD2, and absent DNA this call remains unverified. This CDR3 region has 16 residues. No DNA is recorded. Per the germline V gene, CDR1 is SGHNT and CDR2 is YYREEE (reference sequence).

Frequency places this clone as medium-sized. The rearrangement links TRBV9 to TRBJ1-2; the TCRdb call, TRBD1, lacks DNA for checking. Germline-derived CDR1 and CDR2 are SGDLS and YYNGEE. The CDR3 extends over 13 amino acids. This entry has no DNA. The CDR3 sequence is CASSVAGGYGYTF. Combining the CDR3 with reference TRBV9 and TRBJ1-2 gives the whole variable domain DSGVTQTPKHLITATGQRVTLRCSPRSGDLSVYWYQQSLDQGLQFLIQYYNGEERAKGNILERFSAQQFPDLHSELNLSSLELGDSALYFCASSVAGGYGYTFGSGTRLTVV.

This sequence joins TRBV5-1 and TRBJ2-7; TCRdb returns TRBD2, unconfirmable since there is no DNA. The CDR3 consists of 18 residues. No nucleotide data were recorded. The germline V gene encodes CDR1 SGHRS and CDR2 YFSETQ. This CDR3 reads CASSRTTGTSGSNYEQYF.

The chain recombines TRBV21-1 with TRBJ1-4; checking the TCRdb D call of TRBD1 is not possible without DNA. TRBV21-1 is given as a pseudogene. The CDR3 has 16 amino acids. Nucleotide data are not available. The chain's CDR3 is CASSKDRVPTNEKLFF.

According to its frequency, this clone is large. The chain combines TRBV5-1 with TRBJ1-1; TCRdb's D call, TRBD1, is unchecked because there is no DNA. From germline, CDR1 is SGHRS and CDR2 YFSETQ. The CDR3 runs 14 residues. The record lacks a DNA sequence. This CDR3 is CASSLGQQNTEAFF.

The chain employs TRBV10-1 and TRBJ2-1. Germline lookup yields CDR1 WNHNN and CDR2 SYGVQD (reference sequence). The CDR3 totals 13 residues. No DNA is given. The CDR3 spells CASSEIRDNEQFF.

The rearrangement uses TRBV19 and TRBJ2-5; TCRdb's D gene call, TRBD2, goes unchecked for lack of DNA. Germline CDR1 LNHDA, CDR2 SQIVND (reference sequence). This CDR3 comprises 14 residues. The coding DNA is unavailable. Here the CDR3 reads CASSAMRLGATQYF.

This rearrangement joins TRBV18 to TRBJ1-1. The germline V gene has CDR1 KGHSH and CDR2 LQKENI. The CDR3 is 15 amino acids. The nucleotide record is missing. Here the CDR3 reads CASSPYGLRNTEAFF.

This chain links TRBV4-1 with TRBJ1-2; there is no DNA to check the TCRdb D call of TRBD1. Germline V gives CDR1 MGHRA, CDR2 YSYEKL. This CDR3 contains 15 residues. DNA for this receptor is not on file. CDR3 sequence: CASSQRQGVDYGYTF.

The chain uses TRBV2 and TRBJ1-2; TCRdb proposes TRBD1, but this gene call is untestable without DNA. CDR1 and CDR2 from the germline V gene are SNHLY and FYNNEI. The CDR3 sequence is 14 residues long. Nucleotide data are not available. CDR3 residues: CASSERTGYYGYTF.

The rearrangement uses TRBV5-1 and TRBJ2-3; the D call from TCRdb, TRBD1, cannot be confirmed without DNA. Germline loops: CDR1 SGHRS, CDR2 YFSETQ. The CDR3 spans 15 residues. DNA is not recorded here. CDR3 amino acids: CASSLFDRDSDTQYF.

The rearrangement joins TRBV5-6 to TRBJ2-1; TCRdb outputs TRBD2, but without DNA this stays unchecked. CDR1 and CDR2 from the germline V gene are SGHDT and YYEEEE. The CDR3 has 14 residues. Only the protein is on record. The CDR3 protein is CASSYKGLYNEQFF.

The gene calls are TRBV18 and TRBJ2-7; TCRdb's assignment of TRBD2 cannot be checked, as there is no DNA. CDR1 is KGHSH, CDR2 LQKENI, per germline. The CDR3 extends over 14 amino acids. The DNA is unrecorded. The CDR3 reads CASSPGISSYEQYF.

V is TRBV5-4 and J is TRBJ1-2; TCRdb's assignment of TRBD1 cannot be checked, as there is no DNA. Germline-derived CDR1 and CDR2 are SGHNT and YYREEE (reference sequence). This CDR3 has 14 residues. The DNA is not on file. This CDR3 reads CASSSRDRSDGYTF.

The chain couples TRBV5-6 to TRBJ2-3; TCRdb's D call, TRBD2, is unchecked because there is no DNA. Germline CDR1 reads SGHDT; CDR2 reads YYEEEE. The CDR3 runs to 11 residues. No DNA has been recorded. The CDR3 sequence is CASARDSTQYF.

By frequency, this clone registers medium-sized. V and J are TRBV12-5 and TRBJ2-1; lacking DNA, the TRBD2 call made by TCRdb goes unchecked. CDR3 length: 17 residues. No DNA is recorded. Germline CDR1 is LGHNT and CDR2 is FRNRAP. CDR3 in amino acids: CASGLVLPGISYNEQFF.

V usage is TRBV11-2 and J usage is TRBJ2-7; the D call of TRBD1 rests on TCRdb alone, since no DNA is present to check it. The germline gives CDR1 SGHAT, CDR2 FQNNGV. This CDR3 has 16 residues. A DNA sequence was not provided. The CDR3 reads CASSLGRGTGIYEQYF.